This T cell receptor beta chain was obtained from a study of T cell responses to AZD1222 COVID-19 vaccine. General study results and limits: Repertoires were obtained solely post-peak T cell response. Donors in the cohort were predominantly white British and more often female, and clonal diversity was possibly underestimated.

Here immunoSEQ multiplex PCR was the method, and the copy in TCRdb shows in-frame clones only, minus some. The table lists more than 95,000 clones, more than 70% of them singletons. For this clone: No antigen is known for it. In the same sample, other DNA sequences code for this CDR3.

Trimming took 6 bases from V and 0 from J, leaving 12 bases between them. The CDR3 sequence is 15 residues long. The V gene's germline CDR1 is SNHLY and CDR2 FYNNEI. The sequences come from peripheral blood, collected on day 0 of AZD1222 vaccination. This chain joins TRBV2 and TRBJ2-1; D perhaps matches TRBD2 (7 bases). The clonotype comes from an adult in good health. The CDR3 sequence: CASRRGGSSYNEQFF. The CDR3 DNA follows: TGTGCCAGCAGGAGGGGGGGAAGCTCCTACAATGAGCAGTTCTTC.